The 23 T cell receptor beta chains presented below share a single source sample, sequenced in a study of identical twins. Each CDR3 protein gets one entry after TCRdb re-called the 5' RACE reads with MiXCR. The table lists 690,000 or so distinct CDR3 sequences, around 8.6% of them singletons, with roughly 0.9% in the top ten. These same data were also listed under a study on yellow fever vaccine responses in identical twins.

The sequencing sample was made of PBMCs. The receptors were gathered from a woman aged 18-35 years in good health.

This clonotype was picked up many times. J is TRBJ2-1 and V is TRBV7-8; no reliable D call. The CDR3 extends over 13 amino acids. Trimming took off 5 bases at V and 10 bases at J, with 15 bases between the two ends. Germline lookup yields CDR1 SGHVS and CDR2 FQNEAQ. CDR3 sequence (DNA): TGTGCCAGCAGCCGCCCGGCTAGGCCAGAGCAGTTCTTC. This translates into CASSRPARPEQFF.

This chain links TRBV6-1 with TRBJ1-6; 7 bases match TRBD1. V dropped 6 bases and J dropped 8; count of bases not matched to a gene: 13. Germline V gene lookup returns CDR1 MNHNS and CDR2 SASEGT. The CDR3 totals 16 residues. The CDR3 loop reads CASSQRTGGPDSPLHF. For the CDR3, the DNA is TGTGCCAGCAGCCAACGGACAGGCGGCCCTGATTCACCCCTCCACTTT.

This clonotype was observed a few times. A read error may produce the germline difference seen at one junction end. This rearrangement joins TRBV27 to TRBJ2-7; a possible D gene is TRBD2 (6 bases). CDR1 is MNHEY and CDR2 is SMNVEV in the germline V gene (reference sequence). The CDR3 contains 16 residues. The CDR3 reads CASSISYGDSLYEQYF. CDR3 DNA: TGTGCCAGCAGTATATCATACGGGGACTCACTATACGAGCAGTACTTC.

This clonotype was found a few times. This CDR3 is CASSLSPGSNSPLHF. DNA of the CDR3: TGTGCCAGCAGCTTATCGCCAGGGTCTAATTCACCCCTCCACTTT. This chain links TRBV7-3 with TRBJ1-6; perhaps TRBD1 as D (5 bases). Trimming cost V 2 bases and J 6 bases, with 11 bases left between them. The CDR3 contains 15 residues. CDR1 SGHTA and CDR2 FQGTGA come from the germline V gene.

This clonotype was counted many times. The J gene is TRBJ2-3, the V gene TRBV7-9; maybe TRBD2 (7 bases). Trimming cost V 5 bases and J 7 bases, with 16 bases left between them. The germline CDR1 and CDR2 sequences are SEHNR and FQNEAQ (reference sequence). The CDR3 runs to 14 residues. The CDR3 sequence: CASSHSRGANTQYF. The CDR3 nucleotides read TGTGCCAGCAGCCACAGTCGGGGGGCCAATACGCAGTATTTT. Together with reference TRBV7-9 and TRBJ2-3, the CDR3 gives the full variable domain: DTGVSQNPRHKITKRGQNVTFRCDPISEHNRLYWYRQTLGQGPEFLTYFQNEAQLEKSRLLSDRFSAERPKGSFSTLEIQRTEQGDSAMYLCASSHSRGANTQYFGPGTRLTVL.

The table lists this clonotype with a few counts. CDR3 nucleotides: TGCAGCGCCAGGGGGATAGACGGATTATCCACAGATACGCAGTATTTT. As protein: CSARGIDGLSTDTQYF. This rearrangement joins TRBV29-1 to TRBJ2-3; 7 nucleotides agree with TRBD1. In germline, CDR1 is SQVTM, CDR2 ANQGSEA. V lost 7 bases and J lost 2; bases outside the gene matches: 15. This CDR3 has 16 residues.

The sample holds many counts of this clonotype. The gene calls are TRBV10-2 and TRBJ2-3, with 13 bases aligning to TRBD2. Germline loops: CDR1 WSHSY, CDR2 SAAADI. CDR3 length: 15 amino acids. Trimming at V came to 9 bases and at J to 1 base, leaving 4 bases not matched to a gene. This chain's CDR3 is CASLGLAGGTDTQYF. The CDR3 DNA follows: TGCGCCAGTCTTGGACTAGCGGGGGGCACAGATACGCAGTATTTT.

This clonotype was detected many times. The chain combines TRBV27 with TRBJ2-6; 8 bases align to TRBD1. Germline V lookup: CDR1 MNHEY, CDR2 SMNVEV (reference sequence). With 5 bases clipped from V and 2 bases from J, the junction kept 2 bases outside the gene matches. This CDR3 comprises 15 residues. The CDR3 bases are TGTGCCAGCAGTACGACAGGGGCTGGGGCCAACGTCCTGACTTTC. As protein: CASSTTGAGANVLTF.

This clonotype came up many times. The J gene is TRBJ2-7, the V gene TRBV27; TRBD1 is a possible D gene (6 bases). The germline V gene has CDR1 MNHEY and CDR2 SMNVEV (reference sequence). V lost 6 bases and J 0 bases, leaving 9 bases between the germline ends. The CDR3 has 13 residues. CDR3 sequence reads: CASRGGSSYEQYF. The DNA of the CDR3 is TGTGCCAGCAGAGGGGGAAGCTCCTACGAGCAGTACTTC.

The chain joins TRBV10-2 to TRBJ1-2, with 7 bases that match TRBD1. The CDR3 consists of 14 residues. V was pared by 6 bases and J by 3 bases, with 7 bases of the junction left unmatched. Germline V gene sequence: CDR1 WSHSY, CDR2 SAAADI. The CDR3 DNA follows: TGCGCCAGCAGACATAGACAGGGAGACTATGGCTACACCTTC. Its translation is CASRHRQGDYGYTF.

The J gene is TRBJ2-6, the V gene TRBV20-1; D ambiguous. The CDR3 totals 12 residues. Trimming removed 6 bases from V and 3 bases from J, with 6 bases in between. Germline assignment: CDR1 DFQATT and CDR2 SNEGSKA (reference sequence). The CDR3 bases are TGCAGTGCGGGTGGTGGGGCCAACGTCCTGACTTTC. This codes for CSAGGGANVLTF.

This clonotype was seen repeatedly, ten times or more. The rearrangement links TRBV6-5 to TRBJ1-2; 9 bases are a match to TRBD1. The CDR3 length is 12 residues. CDR1 is MNHEY and CDR2 is SVGAGI in the germline V gene. The trim removed 5 bases at V and 9 bases at J, leaving 4 bases unmatched. The CDR3 sequence is CASSRQGERYTF. In nucleotides, the CDR3 is TGTGCCAGCAGTCGACAGGGGGAACGCTACACCTTC.

The V and J genes are TRBV19 and TRBJ2-7, with a weak D call TRBD1 (6 bases). Germline CDR1 reads LNHDA; CDR2 reads SQIVND (reference sequence). V gave up 10 bases and J gave up 2 bases, with 15 bases separating them. The CDR3 runs to 13 residues. The DNA for the CDR3 is TGTGCCACCTCATACAGGGTTACCTACGAGCAGTACTTC. This sequence encodes CATSYRVTYEQYF.

The chain recombines TRBV10-3 with TRBJ2-3, with 10 positions matching TRBD1. CDR3 size: 18 residues. Looked up from germline, CDR1 is ENHRY and CDR2 is SYGVKD. J was trimmed by 3 bases and V by 0 bases; bases with no gene match: 9. The CDR3 sequence: CAISESGQGVLRTDTQYF. The CDR3 DNA is TGTGCCATCAGTGAGTCCGGACAGGGGGTACTCAGAACAGATACGCAGTATTTT.

This clonotype was picked up a small number of times. J is TRBJ2-2 and V is TRBV4-1, with D possibly being TRBD1 or TRBD2 (5 bases each). Germline-derived CDR1 and CDR2 are MGHRA and YSYEKL. V dropped 0 bases and J dropped 5 bases, with 10 bases sitting between them. The CDR3 covers 15 residues. The CDR3 coding sequence is TGCGCCAGCAGCCAAGATTGGGGGTTTACCGGGGAGCTGTTTTTT. Residues: CASSQDWGFTGELFF.

This clonotype was observed a handful of times. The rearrangement uses TRBV28 and TRBJ2-7; 8 bases are a match to TRBD1. The CDR3 sequence is 14 residues long. The germline V gene encodes CDR1 MDHEN and CDR2 SYDVKM. J lost 1 base, V lost 5 bases, and 4 bases had no gene match. The CDR3 DNA follows: TGTGCCAGCAGTACGGGACAGGCGTCCTACGAGCAGTACTTC. It is translated as CASSTGQASYEQYF.

In this sample, this clonotype turned up a few times. The genes are TRBV20-1 and TRBJ2-7, with 12 bases identical to TRBD2. Losses at the gene ends were 3 bases for V and 0 bases for J; bases not matched to a gene: 9. Germline CDR1 reads DFQATT; CDR2 reads SNEGSKA (reference sequence). The CDR3 runs 17 residues. In DNA form, the CDR3 reads TGCAGTGCTAGCGGGACTAGCGGGTTCGATAGCTCCTACGAGCAGTACTTC. Its protein product is CSASGTSGFDSSYEQYF.

The CDR3: CASSLGVTGTRKKQFF. The DNA for the CDR3 is TGTGCCAGCAGCTTGGGGGTGACCGGGACCAGGAAAAAGCAGTTCTTC. The genes are TRBV7-2 and TRBJ2-1, with D perhaps given as TRBD1 or TRBD2 (5 bases each). This CDR3 has 16 amino acids. Germline lookup yields CDR1 SGHTA and CDR2 FQGNSA. V lost 3 bases and J 11 bases, leaving 23 bases between the germline ends.

The CDR3 sequence is CASSRGTVGYTF. As DNA, the CDR3 is TGTGCCAGCAGCCGCGGGACAGTTGGCTACACCTTC. The rearrangement links TRBV7-2 to TRBJ1-2; 7 bases are a match to TRBD1. The CDR3 sequence is 12 residues long. Germline V gives CDR1 SGHTA, CDR2 FQGNSA. Trimming removed 5 bases from V and 7 bases from J; junction bases left unmatched: 4.

The chain employs TRBV12-3 or TRBV12-4 and TRBJ1-4; D perhaps matches TRBD1 (5 bases). Trimming shortened V by 3 bases and J by 0 bases, and 11 bases separated the two germline ends. This CDR3 contains 16 residues. CDR3 loop: CASSFRRAATNEKLFF. For the CDR3, the DNA is TGTGCCAGCAGTTTCCGCAGGGCTGCAACTAATGAAAAACTGTTTTTT.

This clonotype has only a few counts. This rearrangement joins TRBV20-1 to TRBJ2-5; a weak D match, TRBD2 (5 bases). Trimming took 2 bases from V and 2 from J, leaving 12 bases between them. The V gene's germline CDR1 is DFQATT and CDR2 SNEGSKA (reference sequence). CDR3 length: 14 amino acids. CDR3 protein: CSARPGFGQETQYF. CDR3 sequence (DNA): TGCAGTGCTAGACCGGGGTTTGGGCAAGAGACCCAGTACTTC.

This clonotype was picked up a small number of times. The chain links TRBV3-1 to TRBJ2-5; no definite D call. V lost 4 bases and J lost 4, with 13 bases in between. From germline, CDR1 is LGHDT and CDR2 YNNKEL (reference sequence). This CDR3 has 14 residues. CDR3 nucleotides: TGTGCCAGCAGCCCATCCCCGGCCCCAGAGACCCAGTACTTC. This translates into CASSPSPAPETQYF.

V and J are TRBV20-1 and TRBJ2-2; D could derive from TRBD1 or TRBD2 (5 bases each). V was trimmed by 7 bases and J by 3 bases, leaving 18 bases between them. This CDR3 has 15 residues. Germline lookup yields CDR1 DFQATT and CDR2 SNEGSKA (reference sequence). CDR3 in DNA: TGCAGTGTCAAAGTTCCGGGGCGAGACACCGGGGAGCTGTTTTTT. Translated: CSVKVPGRDTGELFF.